This T cell receptor (beta chain) derives from a study of blood T cell repertoires in COVID-19. Everyone who took part was 18 to 89 years old, and they came from roughly 25 US areas. The authors' processing: It was from reference gene primer amplification that nucleated cell counts were estimated. Generated by immunoSEQ multiplex PCR, the TCRdb table keeps only in-frame clones and is missing some. The V and J calls and clone size come from that table; D and trimming were worked out from the DNA. The table shows around 300,000 clones, with roughly nine tenths occurring only once. Material for sequencing was PBMCs or T cells enriched from blood (not recorded which). The source of this sequence is a woman in her 50s who had recovered from COVID-19.

CDR3 residues: CASSLASFGARTYNEQFF. In DNA, the CDR3 is TGTGCCAGCAGCTTAGCGTCCTTTGGGGCTAGAACTTACAATGAGCAGTTCTTC. The J gene is TRBJ2-1, the V gene TRBV7-2; weak D call: TRBD1 (5 bases). V lost 0 bases to trimming and J lost 4 bases, with 19 bases between them. CDR3 length equals 18 residues. Germline loops: CDR1 SGHTA, CDR2 FQGNSA.